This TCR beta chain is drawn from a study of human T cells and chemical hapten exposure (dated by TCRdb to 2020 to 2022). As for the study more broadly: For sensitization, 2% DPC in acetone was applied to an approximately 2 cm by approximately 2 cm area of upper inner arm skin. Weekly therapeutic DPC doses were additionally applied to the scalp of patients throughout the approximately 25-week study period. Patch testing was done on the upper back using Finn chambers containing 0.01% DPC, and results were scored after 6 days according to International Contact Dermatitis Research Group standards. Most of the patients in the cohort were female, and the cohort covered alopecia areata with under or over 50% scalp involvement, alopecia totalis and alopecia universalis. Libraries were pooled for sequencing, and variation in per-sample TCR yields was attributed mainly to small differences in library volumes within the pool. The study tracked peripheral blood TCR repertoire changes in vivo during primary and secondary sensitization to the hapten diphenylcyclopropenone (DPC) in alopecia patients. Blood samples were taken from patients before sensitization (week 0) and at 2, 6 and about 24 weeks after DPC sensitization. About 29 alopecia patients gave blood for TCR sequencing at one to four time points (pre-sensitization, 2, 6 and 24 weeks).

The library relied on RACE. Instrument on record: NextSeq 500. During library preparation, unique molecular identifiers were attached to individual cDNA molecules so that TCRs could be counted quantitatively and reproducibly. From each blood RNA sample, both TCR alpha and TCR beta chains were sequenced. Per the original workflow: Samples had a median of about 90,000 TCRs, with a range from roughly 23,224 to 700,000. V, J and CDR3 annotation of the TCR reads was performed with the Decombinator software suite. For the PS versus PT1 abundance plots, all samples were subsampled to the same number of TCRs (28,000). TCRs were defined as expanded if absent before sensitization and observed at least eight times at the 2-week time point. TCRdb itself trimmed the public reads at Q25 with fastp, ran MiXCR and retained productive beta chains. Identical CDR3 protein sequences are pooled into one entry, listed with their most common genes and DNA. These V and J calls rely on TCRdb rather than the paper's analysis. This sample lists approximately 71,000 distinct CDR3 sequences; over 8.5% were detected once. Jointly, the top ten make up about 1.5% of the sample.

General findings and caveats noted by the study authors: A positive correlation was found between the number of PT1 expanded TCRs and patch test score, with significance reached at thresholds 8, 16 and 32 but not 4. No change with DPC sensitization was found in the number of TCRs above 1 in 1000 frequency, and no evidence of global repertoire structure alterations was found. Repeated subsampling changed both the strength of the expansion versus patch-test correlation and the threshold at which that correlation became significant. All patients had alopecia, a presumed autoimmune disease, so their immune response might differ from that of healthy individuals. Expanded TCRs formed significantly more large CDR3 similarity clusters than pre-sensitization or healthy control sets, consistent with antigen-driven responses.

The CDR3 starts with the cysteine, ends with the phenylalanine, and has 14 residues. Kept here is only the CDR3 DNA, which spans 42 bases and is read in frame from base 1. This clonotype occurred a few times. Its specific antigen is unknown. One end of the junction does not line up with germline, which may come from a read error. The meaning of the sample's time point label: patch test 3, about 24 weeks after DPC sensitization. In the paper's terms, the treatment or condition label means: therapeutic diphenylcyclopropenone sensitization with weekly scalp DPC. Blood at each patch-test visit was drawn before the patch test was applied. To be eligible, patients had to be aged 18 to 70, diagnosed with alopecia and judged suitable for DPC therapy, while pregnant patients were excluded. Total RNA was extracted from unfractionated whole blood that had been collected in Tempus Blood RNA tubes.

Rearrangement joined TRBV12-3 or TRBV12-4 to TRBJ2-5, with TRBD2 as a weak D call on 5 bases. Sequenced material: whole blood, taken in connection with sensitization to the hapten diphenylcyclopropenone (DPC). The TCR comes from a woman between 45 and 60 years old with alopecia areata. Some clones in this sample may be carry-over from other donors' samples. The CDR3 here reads CTSSLRGIQETQYF. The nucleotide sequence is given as TGTACCAGCAGTTTACGGGGAATCCAAGAGACCCAGTACTTC.